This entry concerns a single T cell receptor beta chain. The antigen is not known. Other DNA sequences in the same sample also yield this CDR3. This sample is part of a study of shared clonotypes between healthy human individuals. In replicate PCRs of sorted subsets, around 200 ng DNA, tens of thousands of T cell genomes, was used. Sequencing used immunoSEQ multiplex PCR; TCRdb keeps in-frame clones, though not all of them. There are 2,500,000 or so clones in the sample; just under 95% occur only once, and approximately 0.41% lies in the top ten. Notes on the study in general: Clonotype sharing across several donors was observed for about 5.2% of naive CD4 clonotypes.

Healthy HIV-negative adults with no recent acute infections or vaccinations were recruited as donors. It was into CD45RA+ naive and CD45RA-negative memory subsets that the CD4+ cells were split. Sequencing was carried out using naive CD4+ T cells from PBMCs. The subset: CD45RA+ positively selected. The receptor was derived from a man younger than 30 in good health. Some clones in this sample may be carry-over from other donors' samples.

CDR3 in DNA: TGTGCCTGGAGTGCAGGGGGGAACACTGAAGCTTTCTTT. Amino acid sequence: CAWSAGGNTEAFF. J is TRBJ1-1 and V is TRBV30, with 7 positions matching TRBD1. CDR1 is GTSNPN, CDR2 SVGIG, per germline (reference sequence). The CDR3 has 13 residues. With V trimmed by 1 base and J by 1 base, 0 bases remained unmatched.